This T cell receptor beta chain was found in a study of PD-L1 blockade in urothelial cancer. Across the whole study: Once treatment had started, blood was analyzed at 3 weeks (second dose) and again at 6 weeks.

TCRdb's table, derived via immunoSEQ multiplex PCR, lists solely in-frame clones and lacks some. The sample holds 75,000 to 100,000 clones, 75% to 90% seen once. Findings and caveats of the study: Survival was better when pretreatment blood TCR clonality fell below the median. Durable benefit was linked to greater 3-week expansion of tumor-associated blood clones.

As for time point: peripheral blood 6 weeks after treatment start. Points on this clone: No antigen is known for it.

The source is a man aged 70 or older with urothelial cancer. Sample: PBMCs, taken around atezolizumab (anti-PD-L1) treatment.

The CDR3 protein is CASSYPPSRGEKLFF. The CDR3 DNA is TGTGCCAGCAGTTACCCGCCCTCAAGGGGGGAAAAACTGTTTTTT. This chain uses TRBV6-6 with TRBJ1-4; D may be TRBD1 (6 bases). Germline CDR1 is MNHNY and CDR2 is SVGAGI (reference sequence). Trimming cost V 2 bases and J 8 bases, with 15 bases left between them. There are 15 residues in the CDR3.